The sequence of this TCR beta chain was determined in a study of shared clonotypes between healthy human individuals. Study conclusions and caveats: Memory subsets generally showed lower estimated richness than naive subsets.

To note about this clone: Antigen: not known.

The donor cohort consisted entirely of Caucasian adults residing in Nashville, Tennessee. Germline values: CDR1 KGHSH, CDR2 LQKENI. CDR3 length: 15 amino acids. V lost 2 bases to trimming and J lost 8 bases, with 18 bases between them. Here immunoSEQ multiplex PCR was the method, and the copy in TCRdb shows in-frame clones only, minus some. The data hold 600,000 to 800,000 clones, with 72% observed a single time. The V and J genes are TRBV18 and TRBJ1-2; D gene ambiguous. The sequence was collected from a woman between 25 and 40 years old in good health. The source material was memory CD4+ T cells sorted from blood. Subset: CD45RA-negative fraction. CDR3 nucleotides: TGTGCCAGCTCACCATCACCAACCCTTCCGGAAGGCTACACCTTC. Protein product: CASSPSPTLPEGYTF.